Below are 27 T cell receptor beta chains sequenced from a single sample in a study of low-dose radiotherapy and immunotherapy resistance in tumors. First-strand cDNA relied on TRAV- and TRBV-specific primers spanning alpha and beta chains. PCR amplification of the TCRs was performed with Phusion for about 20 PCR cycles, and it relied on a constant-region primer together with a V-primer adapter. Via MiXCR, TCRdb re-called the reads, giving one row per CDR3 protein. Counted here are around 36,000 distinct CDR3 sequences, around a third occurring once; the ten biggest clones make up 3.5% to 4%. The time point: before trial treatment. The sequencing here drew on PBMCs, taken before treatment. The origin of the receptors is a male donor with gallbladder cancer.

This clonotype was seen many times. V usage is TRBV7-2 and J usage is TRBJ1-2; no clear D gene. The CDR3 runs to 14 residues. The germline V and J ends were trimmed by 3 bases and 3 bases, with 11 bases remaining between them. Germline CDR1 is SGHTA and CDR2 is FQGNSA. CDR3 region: CASSFSEADYGYTF. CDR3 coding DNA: TGTGCCAGCAGCTTTTCTGAGGCGGACTATGGCTACACCTTC.

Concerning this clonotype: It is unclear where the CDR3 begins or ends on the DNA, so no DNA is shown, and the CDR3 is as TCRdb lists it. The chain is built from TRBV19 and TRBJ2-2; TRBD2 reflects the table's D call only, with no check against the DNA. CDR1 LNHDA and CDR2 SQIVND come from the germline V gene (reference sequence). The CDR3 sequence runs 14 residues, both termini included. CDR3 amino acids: CASTLSGTGELFFF.

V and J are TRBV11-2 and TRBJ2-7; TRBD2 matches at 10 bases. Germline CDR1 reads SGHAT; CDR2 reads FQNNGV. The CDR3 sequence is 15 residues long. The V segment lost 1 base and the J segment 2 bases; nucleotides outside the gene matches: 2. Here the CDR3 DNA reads TGTGCCAGCAGCTTAGTGGGGACTAGCGCCTACGAGCAGTACTTC. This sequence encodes CASSLVGTSAYEQYF.

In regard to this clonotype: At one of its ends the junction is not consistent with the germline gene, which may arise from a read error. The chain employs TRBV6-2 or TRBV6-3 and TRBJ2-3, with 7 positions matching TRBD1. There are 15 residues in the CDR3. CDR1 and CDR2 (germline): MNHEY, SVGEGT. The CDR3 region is CASSNSGQSTDTQYF. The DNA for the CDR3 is TGTGCCAGCAGTAACTCGGGACAGAGCACAGATACGCAGTATTTT.

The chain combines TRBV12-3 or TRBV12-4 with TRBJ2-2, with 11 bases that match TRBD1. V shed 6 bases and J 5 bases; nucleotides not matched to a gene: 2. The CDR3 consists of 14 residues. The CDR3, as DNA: TGTGCCAGCAGGGGACAGGGGGGTACCGGGGAGCTGTTTTTT. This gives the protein CASRGQGGTGELFF.

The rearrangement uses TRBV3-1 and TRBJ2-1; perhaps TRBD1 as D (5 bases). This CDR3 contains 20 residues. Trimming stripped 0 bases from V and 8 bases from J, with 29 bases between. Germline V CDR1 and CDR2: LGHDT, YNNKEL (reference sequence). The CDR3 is CASSQDLAVGPAAYTDEQFF. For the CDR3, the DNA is TGTGCCAGCAGCCAAGATCTTGCTGTGGGGCCCGCCGCTTATACAGATGAGCAGTTCTTC.

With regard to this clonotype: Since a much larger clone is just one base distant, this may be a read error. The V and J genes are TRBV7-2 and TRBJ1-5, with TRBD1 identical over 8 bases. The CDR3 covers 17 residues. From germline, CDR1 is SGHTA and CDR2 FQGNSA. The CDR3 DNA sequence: TGTGCCAGCAGCCCAGGGGGCCTGCGAGGTGGCAATCAGCCCCAGCTTTTT. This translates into CASSPGGLRGGNQPQLF.

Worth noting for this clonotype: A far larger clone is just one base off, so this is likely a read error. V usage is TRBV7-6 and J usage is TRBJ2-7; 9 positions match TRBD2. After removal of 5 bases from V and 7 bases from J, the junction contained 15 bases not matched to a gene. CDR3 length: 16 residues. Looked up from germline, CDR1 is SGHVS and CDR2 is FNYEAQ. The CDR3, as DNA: TGTGCCAGCAGCCAACCGGGAGTAGCGGGAGTAGTGGAGCAGTACTTC. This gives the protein CASSQPGVAGVVEQYF.

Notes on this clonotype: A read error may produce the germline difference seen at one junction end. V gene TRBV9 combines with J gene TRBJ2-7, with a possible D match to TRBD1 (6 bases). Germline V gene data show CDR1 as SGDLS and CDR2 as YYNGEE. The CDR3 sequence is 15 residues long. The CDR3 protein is CASSVSPQGTGELYF. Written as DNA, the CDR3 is TGTGCCAGCAGCGTCTCCCCGCAGGGGACCGGGGAGCTGTACTTC.

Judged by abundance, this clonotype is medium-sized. CDR3 region: CASSPQEGQGAGQYF. CDR3 nucleotide sequence: TGTGCCAGCAGCCCCCAGGAGGGACAGGGGGCCGGGCAGTACTTC. The chain carries TRBV7-9 and TRBJ2-7; 12 bases fit TRBD1. This CDR3 is 15 amino acids long. Germline V gene sequence: CDR1 SEHNR, CDR2 FQNEAQ (reference sequence). V shed 5 bases and J 9 bases; nucleotides not matched to a gene: 11.

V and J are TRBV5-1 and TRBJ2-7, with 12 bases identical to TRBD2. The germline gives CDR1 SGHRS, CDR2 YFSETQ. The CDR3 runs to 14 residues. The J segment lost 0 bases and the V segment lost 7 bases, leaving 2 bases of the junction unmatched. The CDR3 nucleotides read TGCGCCAGCGGACTAGCGGGATTCTCCTACGAGCAGTACTTC. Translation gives CASGLAGFSYEQYF.

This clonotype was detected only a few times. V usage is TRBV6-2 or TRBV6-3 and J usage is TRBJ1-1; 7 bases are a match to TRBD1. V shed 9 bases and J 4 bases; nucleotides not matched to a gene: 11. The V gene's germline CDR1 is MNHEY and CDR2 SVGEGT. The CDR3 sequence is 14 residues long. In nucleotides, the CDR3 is TGTGCCAGTCTACAGGGGCCGCAAGTCACTGAAGCTTTCTTT. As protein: CASLQGPQVTEAFF.

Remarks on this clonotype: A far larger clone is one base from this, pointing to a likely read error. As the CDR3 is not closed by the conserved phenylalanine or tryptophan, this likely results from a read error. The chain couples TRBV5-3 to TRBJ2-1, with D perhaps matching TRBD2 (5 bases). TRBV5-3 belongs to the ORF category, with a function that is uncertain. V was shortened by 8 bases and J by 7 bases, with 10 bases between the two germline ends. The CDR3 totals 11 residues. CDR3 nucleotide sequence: TGTGCCAGCAGCGGCATGAATGAGCAGTTCTTA. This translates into CASSGMNEQFL.

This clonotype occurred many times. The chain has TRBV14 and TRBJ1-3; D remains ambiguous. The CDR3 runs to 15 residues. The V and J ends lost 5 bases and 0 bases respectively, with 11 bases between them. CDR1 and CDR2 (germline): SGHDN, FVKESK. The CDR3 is CASSTTLLSGNTIYF. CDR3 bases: TGTGCCAGCAGCACGACCCTCCTCTCTGGAAACACCATATATTTT.

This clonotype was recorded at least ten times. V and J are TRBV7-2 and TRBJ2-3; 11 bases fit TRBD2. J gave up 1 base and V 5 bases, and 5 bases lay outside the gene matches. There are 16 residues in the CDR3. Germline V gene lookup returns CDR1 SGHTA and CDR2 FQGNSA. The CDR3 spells CASSQISGGGTDTQYF. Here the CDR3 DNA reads TGTGCCAGCAGCCAGATTAGCGGGGGGGGCACAGATACGCAGTATTTT. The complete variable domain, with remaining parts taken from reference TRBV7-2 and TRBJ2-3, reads GAGVSQSPSNKVTEKGKDVELRCDPISGHTALYWYRQSLGQGLEFLIYFQGNSAPDKSGLPSDRFSAERTGGSVSTLTIQRTQQEDSAVYLCASSQISGGGTDTQYFGPGTRLTVL.

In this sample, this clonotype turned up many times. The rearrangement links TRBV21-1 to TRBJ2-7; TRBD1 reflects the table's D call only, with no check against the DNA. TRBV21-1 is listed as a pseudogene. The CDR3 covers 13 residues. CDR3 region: CASSKGQRGEQYF. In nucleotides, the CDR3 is TGTGCCAGCAGCAAAGGACAGCGGGGCGAGCAGTACTTC.

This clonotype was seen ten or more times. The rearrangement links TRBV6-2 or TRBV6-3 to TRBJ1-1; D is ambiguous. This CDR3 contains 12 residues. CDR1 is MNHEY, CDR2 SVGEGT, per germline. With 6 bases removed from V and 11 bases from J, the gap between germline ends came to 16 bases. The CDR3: CASSPNSGGAFF. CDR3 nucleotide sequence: TGTGCCAGCAGCCCTAACTCCGGAGGGGCTTTCTTT.

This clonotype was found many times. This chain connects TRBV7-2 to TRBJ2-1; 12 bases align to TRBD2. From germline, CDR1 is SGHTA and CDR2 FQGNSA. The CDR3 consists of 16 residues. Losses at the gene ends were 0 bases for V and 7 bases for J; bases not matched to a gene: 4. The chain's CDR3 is CASSLAWGTSGNEQFF. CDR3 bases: TGTGCCAGCAGCTTAGCGTGGGGGACTAGCGGGAATGAGCAGTTCTTC.

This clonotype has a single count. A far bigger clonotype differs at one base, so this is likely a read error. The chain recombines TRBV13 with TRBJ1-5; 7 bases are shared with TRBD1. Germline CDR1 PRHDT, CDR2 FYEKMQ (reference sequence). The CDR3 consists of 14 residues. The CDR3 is CASTRTGSDQPQHF. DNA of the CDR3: TGTGCCAGCACCCGGACAGGTAGCGATCAGCCCCAGCATTTT.

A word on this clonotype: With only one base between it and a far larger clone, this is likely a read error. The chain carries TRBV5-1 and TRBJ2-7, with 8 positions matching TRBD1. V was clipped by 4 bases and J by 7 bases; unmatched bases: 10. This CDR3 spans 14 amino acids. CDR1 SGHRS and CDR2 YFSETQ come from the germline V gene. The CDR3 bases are TGCGCCAGCAGCCCGGACAGGGTGGGCAATGAGCAGTACTTC. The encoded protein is CASSPDRVGNEQYF.

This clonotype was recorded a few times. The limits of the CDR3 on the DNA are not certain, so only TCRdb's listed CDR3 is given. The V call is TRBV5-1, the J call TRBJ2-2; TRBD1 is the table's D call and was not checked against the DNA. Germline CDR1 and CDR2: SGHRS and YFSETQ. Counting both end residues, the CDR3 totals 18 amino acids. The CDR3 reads CASSLGDRGNTGELFFFF.

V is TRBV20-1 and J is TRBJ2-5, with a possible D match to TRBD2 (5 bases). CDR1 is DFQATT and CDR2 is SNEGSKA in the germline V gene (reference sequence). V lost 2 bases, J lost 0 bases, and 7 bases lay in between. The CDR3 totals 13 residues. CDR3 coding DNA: TGCAGTGCTAGACGAGGGTACCAAGAGACCCAGTACTTC. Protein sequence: CSARRGYQETQYF.

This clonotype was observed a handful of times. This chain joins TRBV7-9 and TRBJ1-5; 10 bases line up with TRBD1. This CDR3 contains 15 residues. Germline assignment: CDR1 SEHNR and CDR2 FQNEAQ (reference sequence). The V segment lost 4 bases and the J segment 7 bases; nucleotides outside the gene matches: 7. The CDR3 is CASSWTGGFRQPQHF. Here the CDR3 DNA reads TGTGCCAGCAGCTGGACAGGGGGATTTAGACAGCCCCAGCATTTT.

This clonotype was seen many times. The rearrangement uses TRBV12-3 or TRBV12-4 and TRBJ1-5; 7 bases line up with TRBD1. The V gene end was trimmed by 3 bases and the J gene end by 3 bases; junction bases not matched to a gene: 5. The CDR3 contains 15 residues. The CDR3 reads CASSFMGQYNQPQHF. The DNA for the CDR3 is TGTGCCAGCAGTTTTATGGGACAGTACAATCAGCCCCAGCATTTT.

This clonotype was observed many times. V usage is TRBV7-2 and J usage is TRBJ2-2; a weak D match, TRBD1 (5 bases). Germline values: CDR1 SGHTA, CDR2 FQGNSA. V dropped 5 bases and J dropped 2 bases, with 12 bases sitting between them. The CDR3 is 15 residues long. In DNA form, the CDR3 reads TGTGCCAGCAGCGCGAGAAGGGGTAACACCGGGGAGCTGTTTTTT. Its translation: CASSARRGNTGELFF.

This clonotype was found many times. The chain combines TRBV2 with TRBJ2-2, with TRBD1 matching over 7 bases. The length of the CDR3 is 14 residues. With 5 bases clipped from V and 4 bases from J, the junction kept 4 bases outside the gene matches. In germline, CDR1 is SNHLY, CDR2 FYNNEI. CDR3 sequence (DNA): TGTGCCAGCAGTAGGACAGGAGTCACCGGGGAGCTGTTTTTT. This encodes CASSRTGVTGELFF.

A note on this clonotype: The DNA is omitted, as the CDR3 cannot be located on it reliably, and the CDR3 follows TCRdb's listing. This CDR3 is CASSLGGTGEKLFFFFFFFFF. V usage is TRBV12-3 or TRBV12-4 and J usage is TRBJ1-4. Ends included, the CDR3 has 21 residues.